The rows below give T cell receptor beta chains drawn from one sample of a study of CD8 T cells in ankylosing spondylitis. TCRdb itself ran the 5' RACE reads through MiXCR, one entry per CDR3 protein. Of some 800,000 distinct CDR3 sequences in the sample, roughly 12% were seen once. The material sequenced was blood, either unsorted or a sorted T cell fraction (not recorded which). These receptors originate from a male donor with ankylosing spondylitis. Both conserved end residues are part of each CDR3. The D gene is left open where the match is weak. Not every row has a clone size; where given, it reads once, few, many or a size class.

cdr3_nt	cdr3_aa	clone_size	j_call	d_call	v_call
TGTGCCAGCACCCGGGCTGGGCGGGTCTATGGCTACACCTTC	CASTRAGRVYGYTF	.	TRBJ1-2	.	TRBV6-1
TGTGCCAGCAGTCCTTCAGGGGGCGAAGATACGCAGTATTTT	CASSPSGGEDTQYF	.	TRBJ2-3	TRBD1	TRBV12-3/TRBV12-4
TGCGCCAGCAGCCAAGATCTAGGGTTTGAAGCTTTCTTT	CASSQDLGFEAFF	.	TRBJ1-1	.	TRBV4-3
TGTGCCAGCAGCTCCACTAGCGGGGCCCAACAGTACTTC	CASSSTSGAQQYF	few	TRBJ2-7	TRBD2	TRBV6-2/TRBV6-3
TGTGCCAGCAGCGCGGGACTAGAAGGGAACAATGAGCAGTTCTTC	CASSAGLEGNNEQFF	.	TRBJ2-1	TRBD2	TRBV13
TGTGCCAGCACCCAGGGAGGGGCAGGAAACACCATATATTTT	CASTQGGAGNTIYF	.	TRBJ1-3	.	TRBV12-3/TRBV12-4
TGTGCCAGCAGCTTAGCGGGGCGAACAGAGCAGTTCTTC	CASSLAGRTEQFF	.	TRBJ2-1	.	TRBV7-6
TGCAGTGCTAGATTACTCCTTACAGGGGGGGACGAGCAGTACTTC	CSARLLLTGGDEQYF	.	TRBJ2-7	.	TRBV20-1
TGCAGCGTTGGACAGGGTGGTGAGGCCAACGTCCTGACTTTC	CSVGQGGEANVLTF	few	TRBJ2-6	TRBD1	TRBV29-1
TGTGCCAGCAGACGAACAGGGACACGGGGGGGCTACACCTTC	CASRRTGTRGGYTF	few	TRBJ1-2	.	TRBV6-1
TGTGCCAGCAGCTTCCTGACTAGCGGGAACTACAATGAGCAGTTCTTC	CASSFLTSGNYNEQFF	few	TRBJ2-1	TRBD2	TRBV6-1
TGCAGTGCTCCATCCGCAGAGGGGGCCGGCGAAGAGCAGTACTTC	CSAPSAEGAGEEQYF	.	TRBJ2-7	TRBD1	TRBV20-1
TGCGCCAGCAGCGTCCCGACTGGTGAGCAGTTCTTC	CASSVPTGEQFF	.	TRBJ2-1	.	TRBV5-1
TGCGCCAGCAGCCAAGATTGGGGACAGGGTACTAAGCAGTACTTC	CASSQDWGQGTKQYF	few	TRBJ2-7	TRBD1	TRBV4-1
TGCGCCAGCAGCCCGCGGACTAGCGGGAACGACGATGAGCAGTTCTTC	CASSPRTSGNDDEQFF	.	TRBJ2-1	TRBD2	TRBV5-1
TGTGCCAGCAGTTTAACGACAGGGGGAAACGACGAGCAGTACTTC	CASSLTTGGNDEQYF	.	TRBJ2-7	TRBD1	TRBV12-3/TRBV12-4
TGTGCCAGCAGCTTAAGGGGTAGGAGACTAGCGGCCTACAATGAGCAGTTCTTC	CASSLRGRRLAAYNEQFF	.	TRBJ2-1	TRBD2	TRBV11-2
TGCGCCAGCAGCCTACCTACGGGGAGGGCTGAAGCTTTCTTT	CASSLPTGRAEAFF	.	TRBJ1-1	.	TRBV4-1
TGCAGTGCTCCTTCTAGCGGGAGTTCGGCAGATACGCAGTATTTT	CSAPSSGSSADTQYF	many	TRBJ2-3	TRBD2	TRBV20-1
TGCAGTGCTGCCGTTGTAGAGGGCTATGGCTACACCTTC	CSAAVVEGYGYTF	few	TRBJ1-2	.	TRBV20-1
TGTGCCAGCAGCTCAACCGGGACAGGCATTGAGCAGTTCTTC	CASSSTGTGIEQFF	.	TRBJ2-1	TRBD1	TRBV7-2
TGCGCCATCAGCTCCCAGGGGGCATCAGATACGCAGTATTTT	CAISSQGASDTQYF	.	TRBJ2-3	TRBD1	TRBV5-1
TGTGCCAGCAGCCTCGGGACTAGCGGGAGGAACACCGGGGAGCTGTTTTTT	CASSLGTSGRNTGELFF	.	TRBJ2-2	TRBD2	TRBV11-1
TGTGCCAGCAGCCATTACACAGGGGAGAGCACTGAAGCTTTCTTT	CASSHYTGESTEAFF	few	TRBJ1-1	TRBD1	TRBV4-2
TGTGCCAGCTCCAGGTACCAAGAGACCCAGTACTTC	CASSRYQETQYF	many	TRBJ2-5	.	TRBV12-3/TRBV12-4
TGTGCCAGCAGTGGACTAGCGGGAGGCCAAGAGACCAAGTACTTC	CASSGLAGGQETKYF	.	TRBJ2-5	TRBD2	TRBV5-6
TGCAGCGTTAGTTCAGGGGGAAACACCATATATTTT	CSVSSGGNTIYF	few	TRBJ1-3	.	TRBV29-1
TGCGCCAGCAGCTTGGCCGCAGGGGGTGGATCTGGGGCCAACGTCCTGACTTTC	CASSLAAGGGSGANVLTF	few	TRBJ2-6	TRBD1	TRBV5-1
TGCAGCGTCTCGACAGGGCGTGGAGATACGCAGTATTTT	CSVSTGRGDTQYF	.	TRBJ2-3	TRBD1	TRBV29-1
TGTGCCATCAGCGCACTACCCGATTCACCCCTCCACTTT	CAISALPDSPLHF	few	TRBJ1-6	.	TRBV10-3
TGTGCCAGCAGTTACTCGCAGGGCGAAGCCAACGTCCTGACTTTC	CASSYSQGEANVLTF	many	TRBJ2-6	.	TRBV6-5
TGCGCCAGCAGCTTGGGGGACATAACCTACGAGCAGTACTTC	CASSLGDITYEQYF	few	TRBJ2-7	.	TRBV5-1
TGTGCCAGCAGAGGACAGGGTTACTATGGCTACACCTTC	CASRGQGYYGYTF	many	TRBJ1-2	TRBD1	TRBV12-3/TRBV12-4
TGTGCCAGCCTTCCAGGGCGGGAATTCCAAGAGACCCAGTACTTC	CASLPGREFQETQYF	few	TRBJ2-5	.	TRBV28
TGTGCCAGCAGCCCGAGGGGTCCTAATTCACCCCTCCACTTT	CASSPRGPNSPLHF	.	TRBJ1-6	.	TRBV6-1
TGTGCCAGCCGCGTGGGACTAGCGGGAGCCTACAATGAGCAGTTCTTC	CASRVGLAGAYNEQFF	few	TRBJ2-1	TRBD2	TRBV7-6
TGTGCCTGGAGTGTGGGCGGCGGAGATACGCAGTATTTT	CAWSVGGGDTQYF	few	TRBJ2-3	.	TRBV30
TGCAGTGCACACGGAGGGATTAGCGGGAGTCAAGAGACCCAGTACTTC	CSAHGGISGSQETQYF	.	TRBJ2-5	TRBD2	TRBV20-1
TGCGCCAGCAGCTTCGGACCGGATGATGGCTACACCTTC	CASSFGPDDGYTF	few	TRBJ1-2	.	TRBV5-1
TGCAGTGCTAGTAACAGGGGCGATGGCTACACCTTC	CSASNRGDGYTF	.	TRBJ1-2	TRBD1	TRBV20-1
TGTGCCAGCTCACCTGCCGGGACAGGGCTTGGAAACACCATATATTTT	CASSPAGTGLGNTIYF	few	TRBJ1-3	TRBD1	TRBV18
TGCAGCGTTGGGACAGATGAGGGCTACACCTTC	CSVGTDEGYTF	few	TRBJ1-2	.	TRBV29-1
TGTGCCAGCAGCTTACACAGCAAAAACATTCAGTACTTC	CASSLHSKNIQYF	.	TRBJ2-4	.	TRBV7-2
TGTGCCAGCAGCTCCCCCAGGGCGTCTGTGCAGTACTTC	CASSSPRASVQYF	few	TRBJ2-7	.	TRBV7-2
TGTGCCAGCTCACGGACTAGCGGACCCAATGAGCAGTTCTTC	CASSRTSGPNEQFF	many	TRBJ2-1	TRBD2	TRBV18
TGCGCCAGCACTGGGAGGGGCGTAAATTCACCCCTCCACTTT	CASTGRGVNSPLHF	.	TRBJ1-6	.	TRBV10-2
TGTGCCAGCAGTTTTAATGCCCCGGGACAGACCTACTCCTACGAGCAGTACTTC	CASSFNAPGQTYSYEQYF	few	TRBJ2-7	TRBD1	TRBV27
TGTGCCATCAGACCGGGACAGGGGGACGAAAAACTGTTTTTT	CAIRPGQGDEKLFF	.	TRBJ1-4	TRBD1	TRBV10-3
TGTGCCAGCAACCACGGGGGACCAATGCTGCCGCCTGAAGCTTTCTTT	CASNHGGPMLPPEAFF	.	TRBJ1-1	.	TRBV6-1
TGTGCCAGCAGTTCAGAGGGGCATGGTGCTTTCTTT	CASSSEGHGAFF	.	TRBJ1-1	.	TRBV28
TGTGCCAGCAGCCTCAGGGAGGTGGGAGAAAAACTGTTTTTT	CASSLREVGEKLFF	.	TRBJ1-4	.	TRBV9
TGCAGTGCTAGAGATGGACTCGCGGGAGGGCCATTGCAGTTCTTC	CSARDGLAGGPLQFF	few	TRBJ2-1	TRBD2	TRBV20-1
TGCAGTGCTAGAGGGGGGTTGGATGAAGCTTTCTTT	CSARGGLDEAFF	few	TRBJ1-1	.	TRBV20-1
TGTGCCAGCAGTGAACCGCGGGATCCCTACGAGCAGTACTTC	CASSEPRDPYEQYF	.	TRBJ2-7	.	TRBV2
TGTGCCAGCTCACCGGAACACGAGCAGTACTTC	CASSPEHEQYF	few	TRBJ2-7	.	TRBV18
TGTGCCAGCATGCTACAGGGGATTGTGGCTTTCTTT	CASMLQGIVAFF	few	TRBJ1-1	TRBD1	TRBV7-2
TGTGCCAGCAGGAATAGCGGGAGCGGCTACAATGAGCAGTTCTTC	CASRNSGSGYNEQFF	.	TRBJ2-1	TRBD2	TRBV6-1
TGTGCCAGCAGTTACTCGAAATTGGGCTACACCTTC	CASSYSKLGYTF	.	TRBJ1-2	.	TRBV6-2/TRBV6-3
TGTGCCAGCAGCTTCAACAGGGCCCAATACTATGGCTACACCTTC	CASSFNRAQYYGYTF	.	TRBJ1-2	.	TRBV11-2